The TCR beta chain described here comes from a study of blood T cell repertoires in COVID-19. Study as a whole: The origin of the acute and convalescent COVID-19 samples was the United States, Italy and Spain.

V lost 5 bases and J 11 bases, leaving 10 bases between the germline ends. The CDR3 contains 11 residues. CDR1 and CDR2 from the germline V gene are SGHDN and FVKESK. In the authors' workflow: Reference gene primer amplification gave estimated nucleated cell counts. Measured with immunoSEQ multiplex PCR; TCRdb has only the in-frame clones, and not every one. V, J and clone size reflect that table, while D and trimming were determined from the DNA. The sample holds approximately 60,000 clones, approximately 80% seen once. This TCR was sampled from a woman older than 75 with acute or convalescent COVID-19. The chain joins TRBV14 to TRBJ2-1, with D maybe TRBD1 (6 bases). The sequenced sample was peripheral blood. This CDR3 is CASSKTGQQFF. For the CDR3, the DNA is TGTGCCAGCAGCAAGACAGGACAGCAGTTCTTC.